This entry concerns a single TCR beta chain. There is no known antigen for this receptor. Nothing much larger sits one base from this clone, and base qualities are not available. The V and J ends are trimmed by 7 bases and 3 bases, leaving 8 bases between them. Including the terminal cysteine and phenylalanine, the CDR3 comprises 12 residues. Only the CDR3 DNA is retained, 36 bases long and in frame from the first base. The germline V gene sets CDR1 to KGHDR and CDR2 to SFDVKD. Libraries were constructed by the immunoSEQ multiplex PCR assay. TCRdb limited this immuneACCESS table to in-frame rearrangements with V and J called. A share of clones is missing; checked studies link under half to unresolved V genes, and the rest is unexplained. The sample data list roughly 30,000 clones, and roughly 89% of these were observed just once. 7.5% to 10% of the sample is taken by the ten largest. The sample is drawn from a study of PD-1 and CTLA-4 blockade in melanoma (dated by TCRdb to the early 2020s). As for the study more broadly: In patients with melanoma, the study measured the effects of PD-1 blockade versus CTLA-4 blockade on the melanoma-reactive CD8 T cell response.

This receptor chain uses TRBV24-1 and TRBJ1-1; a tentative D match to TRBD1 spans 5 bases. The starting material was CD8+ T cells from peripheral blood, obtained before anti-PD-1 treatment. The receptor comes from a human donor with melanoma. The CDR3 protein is CATRAGDTEAFF. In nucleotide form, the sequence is TGTGCCACCAGGGCGGGGGACACTGAAGCTTTCTTT.